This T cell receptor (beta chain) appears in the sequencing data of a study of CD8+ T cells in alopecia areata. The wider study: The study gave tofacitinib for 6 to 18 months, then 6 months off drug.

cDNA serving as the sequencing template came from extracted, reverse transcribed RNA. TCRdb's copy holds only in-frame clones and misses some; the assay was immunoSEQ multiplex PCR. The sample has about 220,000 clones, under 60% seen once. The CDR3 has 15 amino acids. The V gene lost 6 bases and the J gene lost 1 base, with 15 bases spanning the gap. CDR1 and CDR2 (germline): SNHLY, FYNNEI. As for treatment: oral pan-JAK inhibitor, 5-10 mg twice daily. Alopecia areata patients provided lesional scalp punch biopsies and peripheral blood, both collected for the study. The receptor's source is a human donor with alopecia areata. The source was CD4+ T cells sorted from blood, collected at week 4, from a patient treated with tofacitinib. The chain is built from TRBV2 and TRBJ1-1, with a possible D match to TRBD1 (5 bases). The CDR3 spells CASSVGAQPNTEAFF. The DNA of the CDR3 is TGTGCCAGCAGCGTTGGGGCACAACCGAACACTGAAGCTTTCTTT.